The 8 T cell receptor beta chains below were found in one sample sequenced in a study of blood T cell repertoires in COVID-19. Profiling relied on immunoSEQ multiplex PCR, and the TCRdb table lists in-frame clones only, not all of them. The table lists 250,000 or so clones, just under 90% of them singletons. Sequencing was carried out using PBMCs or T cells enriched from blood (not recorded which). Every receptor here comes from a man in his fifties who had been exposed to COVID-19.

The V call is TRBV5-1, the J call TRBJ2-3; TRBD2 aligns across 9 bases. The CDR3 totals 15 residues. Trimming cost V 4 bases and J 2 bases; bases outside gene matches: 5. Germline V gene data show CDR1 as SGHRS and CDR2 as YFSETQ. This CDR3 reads CASSPERGDTDTQYF. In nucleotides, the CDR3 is TGCGCCAGCAGCCCAGAGCGGGGGGACACAGATACGCAGTATTTT.

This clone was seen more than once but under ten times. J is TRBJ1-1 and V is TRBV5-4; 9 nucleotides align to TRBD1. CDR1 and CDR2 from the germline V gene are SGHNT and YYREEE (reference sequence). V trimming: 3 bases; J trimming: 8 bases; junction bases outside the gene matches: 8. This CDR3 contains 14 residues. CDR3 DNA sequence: TGTGCCAGCAGCTCGAAACAGGGGGCCAGGGAAGCTTTCTTT. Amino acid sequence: CASSSKQGAREAFF.

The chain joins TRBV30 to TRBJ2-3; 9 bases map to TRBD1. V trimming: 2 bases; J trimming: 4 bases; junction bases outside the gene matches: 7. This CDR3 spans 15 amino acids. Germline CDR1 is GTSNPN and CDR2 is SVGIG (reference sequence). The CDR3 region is CAWSKGDRVSDTQYF. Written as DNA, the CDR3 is TGTGCCTGGAGTAAGGGGGACAGGGTTTCAGATACGCAGTATTTT.

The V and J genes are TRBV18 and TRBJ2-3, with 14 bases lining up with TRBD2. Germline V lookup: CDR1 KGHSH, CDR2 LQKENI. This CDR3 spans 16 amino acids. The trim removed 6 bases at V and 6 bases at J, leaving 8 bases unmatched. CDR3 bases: TGTGCCAGCTCCCTCGGACTAGCGGGAGGAACCGATACGCAGTATTTT. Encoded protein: CASSLGLAGGTDTQYF.

The CDR3 here is CASSLEGRSSTEAFF. The DNA of the CDR3 is TGTGCCAGCAGCTTAGAAGGAAGGAGTTCCACTGAAGCTTTCTTT. The V and J genes are TRBV11-3 and TRBJ1-1; D call uncertain. Germline CDR1 reads SGHNT; CDR2 reads YENEEA. Trimming cost V 0 bases and J 4 bases, with 12 bases left between them. CDR3 size: 15 residues.

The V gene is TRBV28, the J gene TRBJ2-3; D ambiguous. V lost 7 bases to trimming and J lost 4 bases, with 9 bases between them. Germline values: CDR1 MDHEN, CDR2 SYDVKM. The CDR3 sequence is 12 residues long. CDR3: CASNQIPDTQYF. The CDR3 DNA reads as TGTGCCAGCAATCAAATTCCAGATACGCAGTATTTT. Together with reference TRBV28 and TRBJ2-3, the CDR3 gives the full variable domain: DVKVTQSSRYLVKRTGEKVFLECVQDMDHENMFWYRQDPGLGLRLIYFSYDVKMKEKGDIPEGYSVSREKKERFSLILESASTNQTSMYLCASNQIPDTQYFGPGTRLTVL.

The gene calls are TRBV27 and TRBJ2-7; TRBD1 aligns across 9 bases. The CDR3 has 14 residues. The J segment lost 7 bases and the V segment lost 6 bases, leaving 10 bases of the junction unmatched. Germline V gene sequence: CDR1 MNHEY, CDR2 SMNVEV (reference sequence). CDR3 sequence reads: CASRQGQGLREQYV. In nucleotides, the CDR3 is TGTGCCAGCAGGCAAGGACAGGGGTTACGTGAGCAGTACGTC.

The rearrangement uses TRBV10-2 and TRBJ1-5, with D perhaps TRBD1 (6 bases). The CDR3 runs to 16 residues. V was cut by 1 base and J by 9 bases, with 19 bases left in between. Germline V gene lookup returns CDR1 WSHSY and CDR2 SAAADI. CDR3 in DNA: TGCGCCAGCAGTGAGTATTTACAGGGCTCGAAGAGGCCCCAGCATTTT. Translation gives CASSEYLQGSKRPQHF.